Below are 16 T cell receptor beta chains sequenced from a single sample in a study of cytomegalovirus exposure and HLA in healthy donors. The PCR had 60 Vbeta and 13 Jbeta primers. Assay used: immunoSEQ multiplex PCR; TCRdb lists only in-frame clones, some missing. There are around 270,000 clones in the sample; about 80% occur only once, and about 0.3% lies in the top ten. The specimen was PBMCs. These receptors were taken from a girl aged 2-10 years in good health and CMV-seronegative.

V usage is TRBV27 and J usage is TRBJ2-2, with 8 bases fitting TRBD2. V gave up 0 bases and J gave up 6 bases; unmatched junction bases: 9. The germline V gene encodes CDR1 MNHEY and CDR2 SMNVEV (reference sequence). This CDR3 is 17 amino acids long. The CDR3 loop reads CASSLSRRGELAGELFF. In DNA form, the CDR3 reads TGTGCCAGCAGTTTATCTAGGCGGGGGGAGTTAGCCGGGGAGCTGTTTTTT.

The chain couples TRBV10-2 to TRBJ2-7; the D gene is possibly TRBD2 (6 bases). This CDR3 is 14 amino acids long. With 4 bases removed from V and 0 bases from J, the gap between germline ends came to 10 bases. From germline, CDR1 is WSHSY and CDR2 SAAADI. In nucleotides, the CDR3 is TGCGCCAGCAGTGGGGGACTCCTCTCCTACGAGCAGTACTTC. It yields the protein CASSGGLLSYEQYF.

The chain recombines TRBV4-1 with TRBJ2-5, with D perhaps matching TRBD2 (5 bases). The CDR3 runs 15 residues. With 5 bases removed from V and 2 bases from J, the gap between germline ends came to 15 bases. Germline V gene lookup returns CDR1 MGHRA and CDR2 YSYEKL. CDR3 DNA sequence: TGCGCCAGCAGCAAACAACGGACGGGACAAGAGACCCAGTACTTC. Translated, it gives CASSKQRTGQETQYF.

CDR3 sequence (DNA): TGTGCCAGCAGTTTTTCCGACAGGGCCTACGAGCAGTACTTC. It encodes CASSFSDRAYEQYF. The V and J genes are TRBV28 and TRBJ2-7; 7 positions match TRBD1. V gave up 3 bases and J gave up 2 bases; unmatched junction bases: 4. The V gene's germline CDR1 is MDHEN and CDR2 SYDVKM. The CDR3 is 14 residues long.

The chain joins TRBV19 to TRBJ2-1, with TRBD2 matching 10 bases. Germline-derived CDR1 and CDR2 are LNHDA and SQIVND (reference sequence). Losses at the gene ends were 3 bases for V and 8 bases for J; bases not matched to a gene: 7. CDR3 length: 15 residues. This chain's CDR3 is CASSILTLAGDEQFF. DNA for the CDR3: TGTGCCAGTAGTATCTTAACCCTAGCGGGAGATGAGCAGTTCTTC.

The chain couples TRBV28 to TRBJ2-7; 7 bases are a match to TRBD2. The CDR3 runs 18 residues. CDR1 and CDR2 from the germline V gene are MDHEN and SYDVKM. V lost 5 bases, J lost 0 bases, and 16 bases stayed unmatched. The CDR3 DNA is TGTGCCAGCAGTGTAGGTGGGGGAGGGCGTACTCTCTCCTACGAGCAGTACTTC. Its protein product is CASSVGGGGRTLSYEQYF.

The V and J genes are TRBV9 and TRBJ1-2; 7 bases align to TRBD1. The V and J ends lost 3 bases and 8 bases, in that order; junction bases with no gene match: 10. Per germline, CDR1 SGDLS and CDR2 YYNGEE. This CDR3 is built from 14 residues. In nucleotides, the CDR3 is TGTGCCAGCAGCGCCGGGACAGCCCCGCGGGGCTACACCTTC. Its protein product is CASSAGTAPRGYTF. Combining the CDR3 with reference TRBV9 and TRBJ1-2 gives the whole variable domain DSGVTQTPKHLITATGQRVTLRCSPRSGDLSVYWYQQSLDQGLQFLIQYYNGEERAKGNILERFSAQQFPDLHSELNLSSLELGDSALYFCASSAGTAPRGYTFGSGTRLTVV.

V gene TRBV7-8 combines with J gene TRBJ2-3; a possible D gene is TRBD2 (6 bases). The CDR3 has 17 amino acids. Germline V gene data show CDR1 as SGHVS and CDR2 as FQNEAQ. V lost 2 bases, J lost 2 bases, and 17 bases lay in between. CDR3 sequence reads: CASSLFAGVRDTDTQYF. CDR3 in DNA: TGTGCCAGCAGCTTATTCGCGGGCGTGCGGGACACAGATACGCAGTATTTT.

The CDR3 sequence: CASSYSGLAGNNEQFF. The CDR3 bases are TGTGCCAGCAGTTACTCAGGGCTAGCGGGGAACAATGAGCAGTTCTTC. The V and J genes are TRBV6-6 and TRBJ2-1, with 9 bases identical to TRBD2. CDR3 length equals 16 residues. Germline V lookup: CDR1 MNHNY, CDR2 SVGAGI (reference sequence). Trimming took 0 bases from V and 5 from J; bases not matched to a gene: 5.

This clone was seen a few times. The chain carries TRBV7-9 and TRBJ2-5; the D is unclear. The last part of the DNA fits TRBJ2-7 better; the J call may be wrong. Germline assignment: CDR1 SEHNR and CDR2 FQNEAQ (reference sequence). The CDR3 has 12 residues. CDR3 DNA: TGTGCCAGCAGCTTAGCATCGCACGAGCAGTACTTC. It is translated as CASSLASHEQYF.

This clone has just a few counts. The chain couples TRBV28 to TRBJ1-5; TRBD1 is a possible D gene (5 bases). The V gene lost 3 bases and the J gene lost 3 bases, with 9 bases spanning the gap. The CDR3 consists of 14 residues. CDR1 and CDR2 from the germline V gene are MDHEN and SYDVKM. As DNA, the CDR3 is TGTGCCAGCAGTTTCACAGGCCTCAATCAGCCCCAGCATTTT. This gives the protein CASSFTGLNQPQHF.

The chain carries TRBV5-6 and TRBJ2-4; 9 bases fit TRBD1. The CDR3 consists of 15 residues. Per germline, CDR1 SGHDT and CDR2 YYEEEE. The V and J ends lost 4 bases and 3 bases, in that order; junction bases with no gene match: 5. CDR3 coding DNA: TGTGCCAGCAGCCCGGGGACAGGGTTCAAAAACATTCAGTACTTC. It translates to CASSPGTGFKNIQYF.

The J gene is TRBJ1-1, the V gene TRBV9; the D is unclear. Looked up from germline, CDR1 is SGDLS and CDR2 is YYNGEE. The CDR3 has 15 amino acids. V was shortened by 0 bases and J by 2 bases, with 11 bases between the two germline ends. The CDR3 is CASSVGHGANTEAFF. In DNA, the CDR3 is TGTGCCAGCAGCGTAGGCCATGGAGCTAACACTGAAGCTTTCTTT.

The chain recombines TRBV5-6 with TRBJ1-3, with 9 bases identical to TRBD1. The V and J ends lost 4 bases and 0 bases, in that order; junction bases with no gene match: 2. Germline V gene sequence: CDR1 SGHDT, CDR2 YYEEEE. The CDR3 is 15 amino acids. The CDR3 region has the DNA TGTGCCAGCAGCGAGACAGGGGGCTCTGGAAACACCATATATTTT. Amino acids: CASSETGGSGNTIYF.

This chain links TRBV7-9 with TRBJ2-7; the match to TRBD1 covers 11 bases. This CDR3 comprises 15 residues. With 4 bases clipped from V and 3 bases from J, the junction kept 5 bases outside the gene matches. Looked up from germline, CDR1 is SEHNR and CDR2 is FQNEAQ (reference sequence). The CDR3 loop reads CASSSSGTGGYEQYF. In DNA form, the CDR3 reads TGTGCCAGCAGCTCATCCGGGACAGGGGGCTACGAGCAGTACTTC.

The CDR3 coding sequence is TGTGCCTGGAGTCAGGGGAATCAGCCCCAGCATTTT. Protein sequence: CAWSQGNQPQHF. The V gene is TRBV30, the J gene TRBJ1-5; maybe TRBD1 (6 bases). Trimming took 2 bases from V and 4 from J, leaving 6 bases between them. Looked up from germline, CDR1 is GTSNPN and CDR2 is SVGIG (reference sequence). The length of the CDR3 is 12 residues.